This T cell receptor beta chain originates from a study of blood T cell repertoires in COVID-19 (dated by TCRdb to the early 2020s). Some background on the complete study: Samples covering the acute and convalescent phases of COVID-19 were provided by collaborators in the United States, Italy and Spain. The prospective study material was composed of cDNA or gDNA derived from T cells, B-cell-depleted T cells, or PBMCs. Subjects who had been exposed to COVID-19, were actively infected with it, or had recovered from it provided the deeply sampled blood TCRbeta repertoires that made up the dataset. Samples came from the ongoing ImmuneRACE study (first 160 participants) plus 1,254 subjects from 6 global collaborators. Where available, HLA class I and class II types were taken from metadata supplied by the sample provider and were not determined by assay-based typing. Sample metadata almost always included a de-identified subject ID, COVID-19 status, age in years and sex. The repertoires were released in a freely available public database meant as a resource for research on the immune response to SARS-CoV-2.

V lost 5 bases and J lost 4 bases; the stretch between them is 14 bases long. Including cysteine and phenylalanine, the CDR3 has 14 amino acids. The read is trimmed to its CDR3 DNA, 42 bases read in frame from base 1. CDR1 MNHNY and CDR2 SVGAGI are derived from the germline V gene (reference sequence). TCRbeta CDR3 regions were amplified from genomic DNA by means of the immunoSEQ Assay, a bias-controlled multiplex PCR. The published analysis was carried out like this. Nucleated cell counts per sample were estimated from amplification of reference gene primers within the assay. To quantify the absolute abundance of each unique TCRbeta CDR3 rearrangement, sequence reads were collapsed and filtered. For each sample, productive Simpson clonality was calculated as the square root of Simpson's diversity index across productive rearrangements. TCRdb stores this immuneACCESS table with in-frame sequences only. Part of the clones is absent; in the studies checked, under half of the shortfall reflects unresolved V genes, and no reason is known for the rest. The V and J calls and clone size were taken over from that table, and D and trimming were inferred from the DNA. In all, the sample holds about 200,000 clones, and 80% to 90% of those were seen once. Of the sample, 0.55% to 0.75% is held by the ten largest clones.

Results and caveats for the whole study, not just this receptor: Clinical and demographic metadata were provided uncurated, with the amount varying by source and participant.

Concerning this clone itself: The antigen this receptor binds is unknown. One base away there is no much larger clone; base qualities are not given.

Whole blood was collected in K2EDTA tubes by collaborating institutions according to the institutions' own protocols. Collaborator samples were shipped for TCRbeta analysis as frozen whole blood, isolated PBMCs, or DNA extracted from either sample type. The specimen sequenced was peripheral blood. The chain joins TRBV6-6 to TRBJ1-2, and perhaps TRBD1 as D gene, on 6 matching bases. This receptor was identified in a man aged 35 to 55 with acute or convalescent COVID-19. The CDR3 protein sequence reads: CASSGGGSSYGYTF. DNA sequence: TGTGCCAGCAGTGGTGGGGGCAGCTCCTATGGCTACACCTTC.